This T cell receptor beta chain is from a study of blood T cell repertoires in COVID-19. Study background: Samples representing acute and convalescent COVID-19 were sourced from the United States, Italy and Spain.

The assay was immunoSEQ multiplex PCR, and TCRdb's table has in-frame clones only and misses some. The sample has 200,000 to 300,000 clones; 80% to 90% are singletons. The CDR3 extends over 12 amino acids. The germline V gene encodes CDR1 MNHEY and CDR2 SVGAGI. The V end was cut by 6 bases, the J end by 9 bases, with 15 bases between. The specimen was peripheral blood. The chain has TRBV6-5 and TRBJ2-7; maybe TRBD1 (5 bases). The source of this sequence is an elderly woman with COVID-19, enrolled during active disease. The CDR3 here is CASSVIQGSQYF. CDR3 bases: TGTGCCAGCAGCGTGATTCAGGGCTCGCAGTACTTC.